A single sample is the source of the 9 T cell receptor beta chains below, sequenced in a study of blood T cell repertoires in COVID-19. The method was immunoSEQ multiplex PCR; TCRdb's version includes in-frame clones alone and lacks a portion of them. The repertoire consists of 120,000 to 150,000 clones, with approximately 86% occurring once and the leading ten covering approximately 4.3%. Sequenced input: PBMCs or T cells enriched from blood (not recorded which). The receptors shown here come from a middle-aged woman who had been exposed to COVID-19.

The chain is built from TRBV12-3 or TRBV12-4 and TRBJ1-2; 7 bases line up with TRBD1. Trimming removed 5 bases from V and 6 bases from J; junction bases left unmatched: 3. This CDR3 comprises 12 residues. CDR3 in DNA: TGTGCCAGCAGTCCAGGGGGAAATGGCTACACCTTC. This codes for CASSPGGNGYTF.

The chain links TRBV4-3 to TRBJ2-1; 14 bases are shared with TRBD2. V was pared by 2 bases and J by 0 bases, with 6 bases of the junction left unmatched. Germline V gene data show CDR1 as LGHNA and CDR2 as YSLEER. The CDR3 is made up of 19 amino acids. The CDR3 spells CASSQRTSGRSSSYNEQFF. The CDR3 nucleotides are TGCGCCAGCAGCCAACGGACTAGCGGGAGGTCCAGCTCCTACAATGAGCAGTTCTTC.

This clone was observed once. The rearrangement links TRBV7-2 to TRBJ2-5, with TRBD2 matching 7 bases. Germline assignment: CDR1 SGHTA and CDR2 FQGNSA. V shed 7 bases and J 7 bases; nucleotides not matched to a gene: 18. The CDR3 consists of 16 residues. The CDR3 loop is CASKPGSGTLTGTQYF. The CDR3 bases are TGTGCCAGCAAGCCAGGGAGCGGGACCCTGACGGGGACCCAGTACTTC. Together with reference TRBV7-2 and TRBJ2-5, the CDR3 gives the full variable domain: GAGVSQSPSNKVTEKGKDVELRCDPISGHTALYWYRQSLGQGLEFLIYFQGNSAPDKSGLPSDRFSAERTGGSVSTLTIQRTQQEDSAVYLCASKPGSGTLTGTQYFGPGTRLLVL.

This clone was seen only a few times. The J gene is TRBJ1-4, the V gene TRBV10-3; no clear D. The V and J ends lost 3 bases and 8 bases respectively, with 16 bases between them. Germline values: CDR1 ENHRY, CDR2 SYGVKD. There are 15 residues in the CDR3. As DNA, the CDR3 is TGTGCCATCAGTGAAGGCGGCCCACCGGAGGAAAAACTGTTTTTT. Translated, it gives CAISEGGPPEEKLFF.

This clone was detected once. The chain recombines TRBV6-1 with TRBJ1-3; no clear D gene. With 2 bases removed from V and 0 bases from J, the gap between germline ends came to 11 bases. Germline assignment: CDR1 MNHNS and CDR2 SASEGT. This CDR3 is built from 16 residues. In DNA, the CDR3 is TGTGCCAGCAGTGAAAGCGGAGCAAACTCTGGAAACACCATATATTTT. Translated: CASSESGANSGNTIYF.

CDR3 sequence reads: CASSLLGEAYEQYF. The CDR3 nucleotides are TGTGCCAGCAGCTTGTTGGGCGAAGCCTACGAGCAGTACTTC. The chain joins TRBV5-6 to TRBJ2-7; unclear D gene. Germline V gene sequence: CDR1 SGHDT, CDR2 YYEEEE. V lost 1 base and J lost 2, with 10 bases in between. This CDR3 has 14 amino acids.

The chain uses TRBV9 and TRBJ1-6; possibly TRBD1 for D (6 bases). CDR1 and CDR2 from the germline V gene are SGDLS and YYNGEE. V was shortened by 4 bases and J by 6 bases, with 11 bases between the two germline ends. CDR3 length: 14 residues. CDR3 protein: CASSPGTSNSPLHF. For the CDR3, the DNA is TGTGCCAGCAGCCCTGGGACAAGTAATTCACCCCTCCACTTT.

The genes are TRBV4-1 and TRBJ2-5, with D possibly being TRBD1 (5 bases). Trimming took 0 bases from V and 5 from J, leaving 10 bases between them. This CDR3 is built from 14 residues. Germline lookup yields CDR1 MGHRA and CDR2 YSYEKL. The CDR3 here is CASSQDLPGETQYF. DNA of the CDR3: TGCGCCAGCAGCCAAGATCTTCCAGGGGAGACCCAGTACTTC.

This chain links TRBV7-9 with TRBJ2-7; D might be TRBD1 (6 bases). Per germline, CDR1 SEHNR and CDR2 FQNEAQ (reference sequence). This CDR3 contains 15 residues. The germline V and J ends were trimmed by 1 base and 2 bases, with 12 bases remaining between them. The CDR3 spells CASSLEDRGTYEQYF. DNA for the CDR3: TGTGCCAGCAGCTTAGAGGACAGAGGGACCTACGAGCAGTACTTC.